Here is one T cell receptor beta chain with its context. What it binds is unknown. The record originates from a study of CD8 T cells in ankylosing spondylitis. General observations from the study: Disease-linked clones proved CD8+ and comparatively uncommon in peripheral blood. Matched ankylosing spondylitis synovial fluid reportedly showed significant enrichment of disease-linked clones.

Quantitative 5'-RACE was performed with molecular barcodes, and it yielded the TCR beta libraries. One entry per CDR3 protein results from TCRdb running MiXCR on the 5' RACE reads. The top ten clones hold 9.5% to 11% of a sample with 200,000 or so distinct CDR3 sequences, 13% of them seen once. This clonotype originated in a female donor with ankylosing spondylitis or in good health (not recorded which). Sequenced input: blood, either unsorted or a sorted T cell fraction (not recorded which).

CDR3 protein: CASRAGNSGYTF. CDR3 bases: TGTGCCAGCAGGGCAGGGAATAGTGGCTACACCTTC. J is TRBJ1-2 and V is TRBV25-1; TRBD1 is a possible D gene (5 bases). V lost 6 bases, J lost 7 bases, and 12 bases lay in between. The CDR3 spans 12 residues. Germline values: CDR1 MGHDK, CDR2 SYGVNS.